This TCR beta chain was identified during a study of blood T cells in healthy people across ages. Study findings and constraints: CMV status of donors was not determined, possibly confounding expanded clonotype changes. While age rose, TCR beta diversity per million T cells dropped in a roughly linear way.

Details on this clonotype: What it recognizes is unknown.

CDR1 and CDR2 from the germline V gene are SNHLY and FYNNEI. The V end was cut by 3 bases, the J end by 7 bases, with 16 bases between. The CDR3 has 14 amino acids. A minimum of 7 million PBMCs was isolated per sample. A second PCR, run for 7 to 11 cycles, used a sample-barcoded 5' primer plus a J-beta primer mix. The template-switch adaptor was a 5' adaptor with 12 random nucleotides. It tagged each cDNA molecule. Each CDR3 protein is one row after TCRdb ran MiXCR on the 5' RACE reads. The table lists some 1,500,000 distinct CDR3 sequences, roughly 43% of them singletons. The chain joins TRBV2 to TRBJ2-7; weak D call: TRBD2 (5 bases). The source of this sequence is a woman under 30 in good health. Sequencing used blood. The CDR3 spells CASSDGLAANEQYF. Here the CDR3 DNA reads TGTGCCAGCAGTGATGGTCTAGCTGCCAATGAGCAGTACTTC.